A single sample is the source of the 24 T cell receptor beta chains below, sequenced in a study of naive and memory T cell subsets. Noted treatment: skin biopsy from PPD injection site in Mantoux-positive individual. TCR cDNA received a 3' ligated oligonucleotide that carried a UMI. The SP2 primer and nested alpha and beta constant region primers amplified ligated cDNA in four rounds. A single record per CDR3 protein comes from TCRdb applying MiXCR to the UMI-ligation and nested PCR reads. Altogether around 14,000 distinct CDR3 sequences are present, about 5% being singletons, with the ten largest covering around 8%. The material was skin, obtained from a tuberculin skin test site. These receptors all come from an adult in good health.

This clonotype was seen only a few times. It may be a read error: a sequence one base away is much more abundant. The chain has TRBV9 and TRBJ2-7, with TRBD1 matching over 9 bases. Germline values: CDR1 SGDLS, CDR2 YYNGEE. This CDR3 has 16 residues. Trimming cost V 3 bases and J 3 bases; bases outside gene matches: 10. CDR3 nucleotides: TGTGCCAGCAGCGCCCTCCCGGGACAGGGTCGCTACGAGCAGTACTTC. This gives the protein CASSALPGQGRYEQYF.

This clonotype is labeled medium-sized. The chain has TRBV6-2 or TRBV6-3 and TRBJ1-2; D unclear. The germline CDR1 and CDR2 sequences are MNHEY and SVGEGT. The CDR3 contains 13 residues. Trimming cost V 7 bases and J 2 bases, with 11 bases left between them. CDR3: CASNPTANYGYTF. The DNA of the CDR3 is TGTGCCAGCAACCCGACGGCGAACTATGGCTACACCTTC.

In its sample, this clonotype was seen a few times. J is TRBJ1-4 and V is TRBV4-3; D is ambiguous. CDR1 and CDR2 (germline): LGHNA, YSLEER. With 1 base removed from V and 7 bases from J, the gap between germline ends came to 10 bases. CDR3 length equals 14 residues. The CDR3 sequence: CASSQVYGGEKLFF. The CDR3 coding sequence is TGCGCCAGCAGCCAAGTGTATGGAGGTGAAAAACTGTTTTTT.

This clonotype was recorded many times. The chain carries TRBV27 and TRBJ1-6, with 7 bases matching TRBD1. Trimming cost V 7 bases and J 4 bases; bases outside gene matches: 10. This CDR3 comprises 16 residues. Germline V gene lookup returns CDR1 MNHEY and CDR2 SMNVEV (reference sequence). CDR3 amino acids: CASTYRGTVYNSPLHF. In DNA, the CDR3 is TGTGCCAGCACCTACCGTGGGACAGTGTATAATTCACCCCTCCACTTT.

This clonotype is classed as medium-sized. Here the CDR3 DNA reads TGTGCCAGCAGCCCAGTCGAGGTTAATGAAAAACTGTTTTTT. It translates to CASSPVEVNEKLFF. V and J are TRBV16 and TRBJ1-4; D not resolved. The germline V and J ends were trimmed by 4 bases and 4 bases, with 10 bases remaining between them. Per germline, CDR1 KGHSY and CDR2 FQNENV. This CDR3 has 14 residues.

This clonotype is classed as medium-sized. CDR3 nucleotide sequence: TGTGCCAGCAGTTTTAGGTCCTACCCATACAATGAGCAGTTCTTC. Translating it yields CASSFRSYPYNEQFF. The rearrangement links TRBV27 to TRBJ2-1, with D unclear. The CDR3 is 15 amino acids. V was pared by 3 bases and J by 4 bases, with 13 bases between. CDR1 is MNHEY, CDR2 SMNVEV, per germline (reference sequence).

By sample share, this clonotype is medium-sized (0.01 to 0.1%). The V and J genes are TRBV25-1 and TRBJ2-6; D ambiguous. The CDR3 runs to 17 residues. Germline assignment: CDR1 MGHDK and CDR2 SYGVNS. Trimming removed 6 bases from V and 4 bases from J, with 19 bases in between. The CDR3 loop is CASSDTLNVRGANVLTF. DNA for the CDR3: TGTGCCAGCAGCGACACCCTGAACGTCAGGGGGGCCAACGTCCTGACTTTC.

The sample holds many counts of this clonotype. The chain joins TRBV20-1 to TRBJ2-3, with 8 bases fitting TRBD2. This CDR3 spans 15 amino acids. Germline assignment: CDR1 DFQATT and CDR2 SNEGSKA (reference sequence). DNA for the CDR3: TGCGGGGTCGGGGGGGCTCCTAGGGGATCAGATACGCAGTATTTT. Its translation is CGVGGAPRGSDTQYF.

This clonotype was seen ten or more times. The chain has TRBV3-1 and TRBJ1-1; D possibly corresponds to TRBD1 (5 bases). There are 12 residues in the CDR3. CDR1 and CDR2 (germline): LGHDT, YNNKEL (reference sequence). With 6 bases removed from V and 3 bases from J, the gap between germline ends came to 8 bases. CDR3 sequence reads: CASSFRDTEAFF. The CDR3 bases are TGTGCCAGCAGTTTCAGGGACACTGAAGCTTTCTTT.

This clonotype was found many times. This chain connects TRBV6-2 or TRBV6-3 to TRBJ2-5, with D possibly matching TRBD2 (5 bases). Germline CDR1 is MNHEY and CDR2 is SVGEGT. Trimming pared 6 bases from V and 5 bases from J, leaving 13 bases between. This CDR3 has 13 amino acids. Here the CDR3 reads CASRSGRGETQYF. In nucleotides, the CDR3 is TGTGCCAGCAGATCTGGACGAGGGGAGACCCAGTACTTC.

This clonotype was seen ten or more times. The genes are TRBV20-1 and TRBJ2-7; possible D gene TRBD2, 6 bases. Germline V CDR1 and CDR2: DFQATT, SNEGSKA (reference sequence). Deletions cut 6 bases from V and 4 bases from J, with 16 bases between. The CDR3 is 13 residues long. CDR3 nucleotides: TGCAGTGCCCAGAGGGCAGGGAGGTACGAGCAGTACTTC. Encoded protein: CSAQRAGRYEQYF.

In this sample, this clonotype turned up many times. The genes are TRBV18 and TRBJ1-1; maybe TRBD1 (6 bases). Germline V gives CDR1 KGHSH, CDR2 LQKENI. The V end lost 2 bases, the J end lost 5 bases, and 12 bases lay between the germline ends. This CDR3 has 14 amino acids. For the CDR3, the DNA is TGTGCCAGCTCACCAGTACAGGGATCTACTGAAGCTTTCTTT. Protein sequence: CASSPVQGSTEAFF.

In this sample, this clonotype is large. The CDR3 nucleotides are TGTGCCAGCAGCAGAGCACCGCGGGGTATCGGGGAACAGTACTTC. It is translated as CASSRAPRGIGEQYF. This chain connects TRBV11-2 to TRBJ2-7, with a weak D call TRBD2 (6 bases). The germline V and J ends were trimmed by 5 bases and 10 bases, with 24 bases remaining between them. The germline V gene has CDR1 SGHAT and CDR2 FQNNGV. CDR3 length: 15 residues.

In this sample, this clonotype turned up a few times. The V call is TRBV5-4, the J call TRBJ1-6, with unresolved D. The CDR3 extends over 12 amino acids. Germline loops: CDR1 SGHNT, CDR2 YYREEE (reference sequence). V shed 7 bases and J shed 7 bases, with 9 bases lying between them. This CDR3 is CASHTQNSPLHF. CDR3 nucleotides: TGTGCCAGCCATACACAGAATTCACCCCTCCACTTT.

The chain is built from TRBV5-4 and TRBJ2-3; no firm D call. Trimming pared 1 base from V and 0 bases from J, leaving 9 bases between. Looked up from germline, CDR1 is SGHNT and CDR2 is YYREEE (reference sequence). CDR3 size: 15 residues. CDR3 protein: CASSLTHTSTDTQYF. CDR3 DNA: TGTGCCAGCAGCTTGACCCATACTAGCACAGATACGCAGTATTTT.

The rearrangement joins TRBV4-2 to TRBJ2-1; 7 nucleotides line up with TRBD2. CDR1 is LGHNA and CDR2 is YNFKEQ in the germline V gene. The CDR3 runs to 17 residues. V shed 6 bases, J shed 7 bases, and the junction held 18 bases outside the gene matches. CDR3 region: CASSRTGAGVVANEQFF. The CDR3 DNA follows: TGTGCCAGCAGTCGTACTGGGGCGGGGGTAGTAGCAAATGAGCAGTTCTTC.

The chain combines TRBV25-1 with TRBJ2-7, with no clear D. Looked up from germline, CDR1 is MGHDK and CDR2 is SYGVNS. V was cut by 1 base and J by 6 bases, with 13 bases left in between. CDR3 size: 14 residues. CDR3 protein: CASSESGTLGEQYF. CDR3 DNA: TGTGCCAGCAGTGAATCGGGTACCCTCGGCGAGCAGTACTTC.

This clonotype is medium-sized. The rearrangement uses TRBV11-2 and TRBJ2-2; 11 positions match TRBD1. Germline V gives CDR1 SGHAT, CDR2 FQNNGV. This CDR3 contains 17 residues. The junction had 10 bases not matched to a gene; V was cut back by 5 bases and J by 5 bases. In nucleotides, the CDR3 is TGTGCCAGCAGCCCCCCCGGGACAGGGGGACGGACCGGGGAGCTGTTTTTT. Residues: CASSPPGTGGRTGELFF.

This clonotype came up a few times. The chain uses TRBV18 and TRBJ1-1; no definite D call. V lost 4 bases, J lost 0 bases, and 6 bases lay in between. Germline V CDR1 and CDR2: KGHSH, LQKENI. There are 13 residues in the CDR3. CDR3 DNA: TGTGCCAGCTCACGGGGAATGAACACTGAAGCTTTCTTT. Its protein is CASSRGMNTEAFF.

This clonotype has ten or more counts. The CDR3 is CASSPPPWGGSDTQYF. In DNA, the CDR3 is TGTGCCAGCAGCCCCCCCCCGTGGGGGGGCTCTGATACGCAGTATTTT. V usage is TRBV7-3 and J usage is TRBJ2-3; D might be TRBD2 (7 bases). Germline V gene data show CDR1 as SGHTA and CDR2 as FQGTGA. Trimming took off 5 bases at V and 6 bases at J, with 21 bases between the two ends. This CDR3 spans 16 amino acids.

By frequency in the sample, this clonotype is medium-sized. V and J are TRBV7-9 and TRBJ2-1; 9 nucleotides line up with TRBD1. V gave up 8 bases and J gave up 7 bases; unmatched junction bases: 6. The CDR3 is 13 amino acids. Germline V gene sequence: CDR1 SEHNR, CDR2 FQNEAQ (reference sequence). CDR3 in amino acids: CASQTGGRNEQFF. Written as DNA, the CDR3 is TGTGCCAGCCAGACAGGGGGTAGGAATGAGCAGTTCTTC.

J is TRBJ2-2 and V is TRBV5-1; D possibly corresponds to TRBD2 (5 bases). The ends were cut back, 0 bases at V and 6 bases at J, with 12 bases in the middle. CDR1 is SGHRS and CDR2 is YFSETQ in the germline V gene. CDR3 size: 15 residues. This CDR3 is CASSLAVGESGELFF. The CDR3 DNA reads as TGCGCCAGCAGCTTGGCGGTGGGAGAGTCCGGGGAGCTGTTTTTT.

This clonotype was seen ten or more times. V gene TRBV20-1 combines with J gene TRBJ2-3; a possible D gene is TRBD1 (6 bases). Trimming shortened V by 5 bases and J by 3 bases, and 12 bases separated the two germline ends. Germline V CDR1 and CDR2: DFQATT, SNEGSKA (reference sequence). This CDR3 is 13 amino acids long. This CDR3 is CSADRRSTDTQYF. CDR3 sequence (DNA): TGCAGTGCTGACAGGCGGAGTACAGATACGCAGTATTTT.

This clonotype has ten or more counts. V usage is TRBV20-1 and J usage is TRBJ1-5; tentatively, D is TRBD1 (5 bases). In germline, CDR1 is DFQATT, CDR2 SNEGSKA (reference sequence). The length of the CDR3 is 16 residues. V was shortened by 5 bases and J by 0 bases, with 17 bases between the two germline ends. The CDR3 reads CSAPLGGGYSNQPQHF. For the CDR3, the DNA is TGCAGTGCTCCCCTCGGGGGGGGTTATAGCAATCAGCCCCAGCATTTT.